This T cell receptor beta chain was profiled in a study of cytomegalovirus exposure and HLA in healthy donors. For the study at large: One earlier analysis, a look at roughly 180 million T cells, found some 100 million unique TCR beta sequences. Most genotyped donors, over 70% of about 400, had Caucasian-associated genetic ancestry. General study points: There were several of the most significant clusters that appeared linked to common viral pathogens in a later analysis. One variant, a missense change in DCLRE1C, was linked in a later analysis to TCR beta V- and J-gene trimming.

Of note for this clone: The antigen is undetermined.

The PCR was carried out with 60 Vbeta primers and 13 Jbeta primers. Method: immunoSEQ multiplex PCR; TCRdb's copy keeps in-frame clones and lacks some. This sample has 65,000 to 90,000 clones, with 65% to 75% found just once. Germline values: CDR1 GTSNPN, CDR2 SVGIG (reference sequence). The CDR3 runs 14 residues. With 1 base clipped from V and 5 bases from J, the junction kept 7 bases outside the gene matches. The chain uses TRBV30 and TRBJ2-5; TRBD1 matches at 7 bases. Sequencing was done on a sample of PBMCs. The source is a man in his 60s in good health and CMV-seronegative. The CDR3 loop reads CAWSGGTVRETQYF. DNA of the CDR3: TGTGCCTGGAGTGGGGGGACAGTAAGGGAGACCCAGTACTTC. The variable domain in full, completed from reference TRBV30 and TRBJ2-5, reads SQTIHQWPATLVQPVGSPLSLECTVEGTSNPNLYWYRQAAGRGLQLLFYSVGIGQISSEVPQNLSASRPQDRQFILSSKKLLLSDSGFYLCAWSGGTVRETQYFGPGTRLLVL.